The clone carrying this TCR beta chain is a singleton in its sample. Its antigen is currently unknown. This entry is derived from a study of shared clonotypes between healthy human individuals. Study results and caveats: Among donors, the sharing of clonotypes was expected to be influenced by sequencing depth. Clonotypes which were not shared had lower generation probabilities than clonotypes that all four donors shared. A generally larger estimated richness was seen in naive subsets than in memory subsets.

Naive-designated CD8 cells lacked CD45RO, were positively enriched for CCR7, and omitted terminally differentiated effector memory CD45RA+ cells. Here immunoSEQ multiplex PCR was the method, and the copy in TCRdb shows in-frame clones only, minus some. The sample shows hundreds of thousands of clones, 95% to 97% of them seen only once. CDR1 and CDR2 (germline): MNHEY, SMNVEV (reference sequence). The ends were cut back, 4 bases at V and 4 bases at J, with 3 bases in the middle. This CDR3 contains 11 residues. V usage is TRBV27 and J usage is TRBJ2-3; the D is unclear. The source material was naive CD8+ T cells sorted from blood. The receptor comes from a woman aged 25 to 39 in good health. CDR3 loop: CASSYSDTQYF. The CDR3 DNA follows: TGTGCCAGCAGTTATTCAGATACGCAGTATTTT.